One and the same sample provided the 22 T cell receptor beta chains below, sequenced in a study of cytomegalovirus exposure and HLA in healthy donors. Primers: 60 Vbeta forward and 13 Jbeta reverse. Profiled with immunoSEQ multiplex PCR; TCRdb holds only in-frame clones, not every one. This sample has around 92,000 clones; around three quarters occur once, and the top ten carry roughly 8.3%. Sequenced sample: PBMCs. The receptors here all came from a human donor in good health.

This chain connects TRBV19 to TRBJ2-2; D might be TRBD2 (5 bases). In germline, CDR1 is LNHDA, CDR2 SQIVND (reference sequence). CDR3 size: 12 residues. V shed 4 bases and J shed 8 bases, with 8 bases lying between them. The CDR3 DNA reads TGTGCCAGTAGTAGTAGAGGGGGGGAGCTGTTTTTT. It codes for CASSSRGGELFF.

J is TRBJ2-7 and V is TRBV27; 8 positions agree with TRBD2. CDR1 is MNHEY, CDR2 SMNVEV, per germline (reference sequence). The CDR3 has 17 residues. V was clipped by 5 bases and J by 4 bases; unmatched bases: 16. Here the CDR3 DNA reads TGTGCCAGCAGTCCCCCCTTGCGGGAGGCAGGTAGATACGAGCAGTACTTC. It codes for CASSPPLREAGRYEQYF.

V usage is TRBV13 and J usage is TRBJ2-1, with 8 nucleotides matching TRBD2. From germline, CDR1 is PRHDT and CDR2 FYEKMQ (reference sequence). V was clipped by 11 bases and J by 1 base; unmatched bases: 7. This CDR3 region has 14 residues. This CDR3 reads CAAGGGGSYNEQFF. Here the CDR3 DNA reads TGTGCCGCGGGGGGCGGTGGTTCCTACAATGAGCAGTTCTTC.

The genes are TRBV5-4 and TRBJ2-7; D possibly corresponds to TRBD2 (5 bases). The V gene's germline CDR1 is SGHNT and CDR2 YYREEE (reference sequence). The germline V and J ends were trimmed by 5 bases and 6 bases, with 15 bases remaining between them. The CDR3 has 13 residues. The CDR3 reads CASSSPGFLEQYF. In nucleotides, the CDR3 is TGTGCCAGCAGTTCCCCGGGATTCCTCGAGCAGTACTTC.

The chain employs TRBV5-4 and TRBJ2-5; TRBD2 matches at 12 bases. Losses at the gene ends were 7 bases for V and 2 bases for J; bases not matched to a gene: 15. The germline V gene has CDR1 SGHNT and CDR2 YYREEE (reference sequence). The CDR3 contains 18 residues. The CDR3 DNA is TGTGCCAGCTTGGGAGAGGCTAGCGGGGGGGCCAGGCAAGAGACCCAGTACTTC. Its translation: CASLGEASGGARQETQYF.

CDR3 loop: CSVLKLRDRNYEQYF. DNA of the CDR3: TGCAGCGTTCTCAAGCTCCGGGACAGAAACTACGAGCAGTACTTC. The chain links TRBV29-1 to TRBJ2-7, with 7 bases matching TRBD1. CDR1 and CDR2 from the germline V gene are SQVTM and ANQGSEA. Trimming at V came to 5 bases and at J to 3 bases, leaving 13 bases not matched to a gene. This CDR3 spans 15 amino acids.

The chain combines TRBV6-1 with TRBJ2-4; D is possibly TRBD1 (6 bases). CDR1 and CDR2 (germline): MNHNS, SASEGT. Trimming took 6 bases from V and 14 from J, leaving 14 bases between them. The length of the CDR3 is 11 residues. CDR3 amino acids: CASSADSLKYF. The CDR3 region has the DNA TGTGCCAGCAGCGCGGACAGCCTGAAGTACTTC.

The rearrangement uses TRBV4-1 and TRBJ1-1, with 8 bases that match TRBD1. Germline CDR1 reads MGHRA; CDR2 reads YSYEKL. CDR3 length equals 18 residues. Trimming cost V 4 bases and J 3 bases; bases outside gene matches: 16. For the CDR3, the DNA is TGCGCCAGCAGCCCCAGGGGGCGCAAGCGATCGGTGGACACTGAAGCTTTCTTT. This translates into CASSPRGRKRSVDTEAFF.

The J gene is TRBJ2-5, the V gene TRBV5-1; tentatively, D is TRBD1 (5 bases). The CDR3 runs 15 residues. Trimming pared 2 bases from V and 5 bases from J, leaving 16 bases between. CDR1 and CDR2 from the germline V gene are SGHRS and YFSETQ. The CDR3 DNA is TGCGCCAGCAGCTTCCCCCGGGCAGGGATGGAGACCCAGTACTTC. Its translation: CASSFPRAGMETQYF.

The V gene is TRBV11-3, the J gene TRBJ2-1; 8 nucleotides match TRBD2. Germline V lookup: CDR1 SGHNT, CDR2 YENEEA. V shed 5 bases and J 9 bases; nucleotides not matched to a gene: 9. This CDR3 has 14 amino acids. The chain's CDR3 is CASSMTSVTGEQFF. The CDR3 DNA reads TGTGCCAGCAGCATGACTAGCGTGACGGGTGAGCAGTTCTTC.

J is TRBJ2-6 and V is TRBV6-5, with 8 bases fitting TRBD1. After removal of 2 bases from V and 4 bases from J, the junction contained 4 bases not matched to a gene. CDR1 and CDR2 (germline): MNHEY, SVGAGI. The CDR3 extends over 16 amino acids. The CDR3 loop reads CASSYGQGTGANVLTF. CDR3 sequence (DNA): TGTGCCAGCAGTTACGGACAGGGTACCGGGGCCAACGTCCTGACTTTC.

The V gene is TRBV25-1, the J gene TRBJ2-5; a possible D gene is TRBD1 (6 bases). The V gene lost 5 bases and the J gene lost 2 bases, with 12 bases spanning the gap. There are 14 residues in the CDR3. Germline assignment: CDR1 MGHDK and CDR2 SYGVNS. CDR3 loop: CASSLRDNQETQYF. CDR3 DNA sequence: TGTGCCAGCAGTCTCCGGGACAATCAAGAGACCCAGTACTTC.

This rearrangement joins TRBV7-2 to TRBJ1-1, with D unresolved. CDR3 length: 14 residues. V lost 7 bases to trimming and J lost 4 bases, with 16 bases between them. From germline, CDR1 is SGHTA and CDR2 FQGNSA. DNA for the CDR3: TGTGCCAGCACCACTTCGGCAGGCCTCACTGAAGCTTTCTTT. Amino acids: CASTTSAGLTEAFF. Together with reference TRBV7-2 and TRBJ1-1, the CDR3 gives the full variable domain: GAGVSQSPSNKVTEKGKDVELRCDPISGHTALYWYRQSLGQGLEFLIYFQGNSAPDKSGLPSDRFSAERTGGSVSTLTIQRTQQEDSAVYLCASTTSAGLTEAFFGQGTRLTVV.

For the CDR3, the DNA is TGTGCCAGCACCATACACAGGGATAATTCACCCCTCCACTTT. Translating it yields CASTIHRDNSPLHF. This sequence joins TRBV7-9 and TRBJ1-6, with D possibly matching TRBD1 (6 bases). Trimming took off 7 bases at V and 5 bases at J, with 12 bases between the two ends. From germline, CDR1 is SEHNR and CDR2 FQNEAQ (reference sequence). The CDR3 consists of 14 residues.

The rearrangement joins TRBV30 to TRBJ1-3; possible D gene TRBD1, 5 bases. This CDR3 region has 16 residues. V lost 0 bases and J lost 0, with 12 bases in between. Germline V lookup: CDR1 GTSNPN, CDR2 SVGIG (reference sequence). The CDR3 DNA reads TGTGCCTGGAGTGTATTCGGGGGTCGCTCTGGAAACACCATATATTTT. This encodes CAWSVFGGRSGNTIYF.

The chain is built from TRBV5-1 and TRBJ1-1, with TRBD1 matching over 8 bases. From germline, CDR1 is SGHRS and CDR2 YFSETQ. V shed 1 base, J shed 6 bases, and the junction held 2 bases outside the gene matches. The length of the CDR3 is 13 residues. The CDR3 coding sequence is TGCGCCAGCAGCTTGCCGGGACAGGCTGAAGCTTTCTTT. This codes for CASSLPGQAEAFF.

The chain recombines TRBV9 with TRBJ1-4, with 8 positions matching TRBD1. CDR1 and CDR2 (germline): SGDLS, YYNGEE. V dropped 2 bases and J dropped 5; count of bases not matched to a gene: 2. The CDR3 length is 14 residues. CDR3 sequence reads: CASSVGQANEKLFF. The CDR3, as DNA: TGTGCCAGCAGCGTGGGACAGGCGAATGAAAAACTGTTTTTT.

The rearrangement joins TRBV7-9 to TRBJ2-7; D possibly corresponds to TRBD2 (5 bases). V was shortened by 5 bases and J by 3 bases, with 14 bases between the two germline ends. Per germline, CDR1 SEHNR and CDR2 FQNEAQ (reference sequence). CDR3 length: 14 amino acids. The CDR3 region has the DNA TGTGCCAGCAGCCCACACTCGGGGATCTACGAGCAGTACTTC. Translating it yields CASSPHSGIYEQYF.

The chain uses TRBV27 and TRBJ1-6, with no clear D. The length of the CDR3 is 12 residues. V was clipped by 7 bases and J by 5 bases, with 6 bases between them. CDR1 MNHEY and CDR2 SMNVEV come from the germline V gene (reference sequence). In nucleotides, the CDR3 is TGTGCCAGCATGACTAATAATTCACCCCTCCACTTT. Amino acids: CASMTNNSPLHF.

The chain couples TRBV21-1 to TRBJ1-5. TRBV21-1 is a listed pseudogene. CDR3 size: 16 residues. This CDR3 is CASSKAEGGSNQPQHF. The CDR3 DNA is TGTGCCAGCAGCAAAGCGGAGGGCGGGAGCAATCAGCCCCAGCATTTT.

The J gene is TRBJ1-1, the V gene TRBV7-9; TRBD1 aligns across 9 bases. The CDR3 runs 15 residues. V shed 5 bases and J 10 bases; nucleotides not matched to a gene: 14. CDR1 and CDR2 (germline): SEHNR, FQNEAQ (reference sequence). The CDR3 DNA is TGTGCCAGCAGCCAGGACAGGGGTTTATGGTTTGGAGCTTTCTTT. It codes for CASSQDRGLWFGAFF.

This rearrangement joins TRBV6-5 to TRBJ2-7; TRBD2 matches at 7 bases. Germline V gene data show CDR1 as MNHEY and CDR2 as SVGAGI. This CDR3 region has 14 residues. V was pared by 5 bases and J by 4 bases, with 8 bases of the junction left unmatched. In DNA, the CDR3 is TGTGCCAGCAGTCCCCGGGGTAGCGGGTACGAGCAGTACTTC. Its protein is CASSPRGSGYEQYF.